This record looks at one T cell receptor (beta chain) sequence and its context. This specimen belongs to a study of blood T cell repertoires in COVID-19. Looking at the study overall: The United States, Italy and Spain provided the acute and convalescent COVID-19 samples. T cells, B-cell-depleted T cells, or PBMCs provided the cDNA or gDNA that served as material.

Enrolled during active infection, Seattle patients were then followed longitudinally. Authors' data handling: The assay estimated nucleated cells by amplifying reference gene primers. TCRdb's copy holds only in-frame clones and misses some; the assay was immunoSEQ multiplex PCR. V, J and clone size were drawn from that table, and D and trimming were deduced from the DNA. The repertoire holds some 76,000 clones, with more than 70% as singletons. V lost 0 bases and J lost 4; bases outside the gene matches: 9. CDR3 length equals 17 residues. Per the germline V gene, CDR1 is LNHDA and CDR2 is SQIVND (reference sequence).

The J gene is TRBJ2-3, the V gene TRBV19; 8 bases agree with TRBD2. The receptor's source is a man over 45 with COVID-19, enrolled during active disease. Sequencing was done on a sample of peripheral blood. CDR3 coding DNA: TGTGCCAGTAGTATAGATCCCCAGCGGGAGCCCCCAGATACGCAGTATTTT. Amino acid sequence: CASSIDPQREPPDTQYF. Full variable domain (missing parts from reference TRBV19 and TRBJ2-3): DGGITQSPKYLFRKEGQNVTLSCEQNLNHDAMYWYRQDPGQGLRLIYYSQIVNDFQKGDIAEGYSVSREKKESFPLTVTSAQKNPTAFYLCASSIDPQREPPDTQYFGPGTRLTVL.